Following are 32 T cell receptor beta chains from one sample sequenced in a study of human T cells and chemical hapten exposure. The time point: patch test 1, 2 weeks after DPC sensitization. Documented treatment: therapeutic diphenylcyclopropenone sensitization with weekly scalp DPC. One entry per CDR3 protein, called by TCRdb with MiXCR from the RACE reads. This sample has more than 90,000 distinct CDR3 sequences, with roughly 10% found just once. Sample: whole blood, taken in connection with sensitization to the hapten diphenylcyclopropenone (DPC). These TCRs come from a man aged 35-49 years with alopecia areata. Some clones in this sample may be carry-over from other donors' samples.

V gene TRBV12-3 or TRBV12-4 combines with J gene TRBJ1-2; D remains ambiguous. Trimming cost V 3 bases and J 6 bases, with 11 bases left between them. The CDR3 has 13 residues. CDR3 in amino acids: CASSFGGQDGYTF. CDR3 in DNA: TGTGCCAGCAGTTTTGGTGGGCAGGATGGCTACACCTTC.

This sequence joins TRBV6-5 and TRBJ1-5, with TRBD1 matching 8 bases. The CDR3 runs to 14 residues. Germline CDR1 MNHEY, CDR2 SVGAGI. J lost 7 bases, V lost 5 bases, and 7 bases had no gene match. This chain's CDR3 is CASSQGQGAQPQHF. DNA of the CDR3: TGTGCCAGCAGTCAAGGGCAGGGGGCCCAGCCCCAGCATTTT.

The table lists this clonotype with many counts. The chain uses TRBV25-1 and TRBJ2-2; 8 bases align to TRBD2. V shed 3 bases, J shed 4 bases, and the junction held 7 bases outside the gene matches. The CDR3 sequence is 16 residues long. Germline CDR1 and CDR2: MGHDK and SYGVNS. This CDR3 reads CASSDRLAFTTGELFF. The CDR3 coding sequence is TGTGCCAGCAGTGATAGACTAGCGTTTACCACCGGGGAGCTGTTTTTT.

This clonotype has only a few counts. The chain recombines TRBV6-5 with TRBJ2-7; unclear D gene. Trimming took off 6 bases at V and 6 bases at J, with 21 bases between the two ends. The CDR3 sequence is 15 residues long. Germline assignment: CDR1 MNHEY and CDR2 SVGAGI. CDR3 sequence: CASSPKSLVIGEQYF. In DNA, the CDR3 is TGTGCCAGCAGCCCCAAAAGTCTAGTGATCGGCGAGCAGTACTTC.

The chain has TRBV27 and TRBJ2-2; possibly TRBD1 for D (5 bases). The CDR3 extends over 15 amino acids. Germline V CDR1 and CDR2: MNHEY, SMNVEV (reference sequence). V lost 5 bases to trimming and J lost 4 bases, with 14 bases between them. The CDR3 here is CASSIRTRPTGELFF. The CDR3 DNA reads TGTGCCAGCAGTATAAGGACACGACCCACCGGGGAGCTGTTTTTT.

This clonotype was seen more than once but under ten times. The chain joins TRBV18 to TRBJ1-6; 7 nucleotides line up with TRBD1. The CDR3 sequence is 16 residues long. V shed 5 bases, J shed 7 bases, and the junction held 11 bases outside the gene matches. CDR1 KGHSH and CDR2 LQKENI come from the germline V gene. Written as DNA, the CDR3 is TGTGCCAGCTCATCTTTAGGTGGACAGGCAAATTCACCCCTCCACTTT. Protein sequence: CASSSLGGQANSPLHF.

This clonotype has more than one count but fewer than ten. This chain joins TRBV5-6 and TRBJ2-2; a weak D match, TRBD2 (6 bases). The germline V gene encodes CDR1 SGHDT and CDR2 YYEEEE. The CDR3 runs to 15 residues. V lost 1 base to trimming and J lost 7 bases, with 14 bases between them. CDR3 DNA: TGTGCCAGCAGCTTGTTTGGAGGGCGAGGCGGGGAGCTGTTTTTT. Its protein is CASSLFGGRGGELFF.

A few counts support this clonotype. The chain employs TRBV28 and TRBJ2-7; D might be TRBD1 (5 bases). The germline V gene has CDR1 MDHEN and CDR2 SYDVKM. The CDR3 has 11 residues. The V end was cut by 9 bases, the J end by 7 bases, with 13 bases between. CDR3 residues: CASSRVQEQYF. The CDR3 DNA reads TGTGCCAGTTCCAGGGTGCAAGAGCAGTACTTC.

The table lists this clonotype with many counts. J is TRBJ2-3 and V is TRBV27; either TRBD1 or TRBD2 may supply D (5 bases each). There are 15 residues in the CDR3. The germline V gene encodes CDR1 MNHEY and CDR2 SMNVEV (reference sequence). V was pared by 5 bases and J by 1 base, with 13 bases between. The CDR3 region has the DNA TGTGCCAGCAGTACAAGGGACCGTGGCACAGATACGCAGTATTTT. As protein: CASSTRDRGTDTQYF.

This clonotype has a count of ten or more. J is TRBJ1-6 and V is TRBV6-5; 7 bases fit TRBD1. CDR3 length: 15 amino acids. Trimming cost V 3 bases and J 6 bases; bases outside gene matches: 5. Germline V gene sequence: CDR1 MNHEY, CDR2 SVGAGI. CDR3 nucleotides: TGTGCCAGCAGTTATATCGACAGGGTTAATTCACCCCTCCACTTT. Protein product: CASSYIDRVNSPLHF.

This clonotype was detected only a few times. The chain recombines TRBV29-1 with TRBJ2-1; D perhaps matches TRBD2 (7 bases). The CDR3 length is 14 residues. V was clipped by 6 bases and J by 8 bases, with 20 bases between them. Germline lookup yields CDR1 SQVTM and CDR2 ANQGSEA. The CDR3 DNA reads as TGCAGCGTCAACGGACTAGGCAGGGGAGATGAGCAGTTCTTC. Its translation: CSVNGLGRGDEQFF.

This sequence joins TRBV9 and TRBJ1-2, with D perhaps matching TRBD1 (5 bases). CDR3 size: 14 residues. The ends were cut back, 0 bases at V and 2 bases at J, with 8 bases in the middle. Germline CDR1 SGDLS, CDR2 YYNGEE. CDR3 in amino acids: CASSVVDRNYGYTF. The CDR3 DNA follows: TGTGCCAGCAGCGTAGTCGACAGAAACTATGGCTACACCTTC. Looking up the rest from reference TRBV9 and TRBJ1-2 gives the full variable domain: DSGVTQTPKHLITATGQRVTLRCSPRSGDLSVYWYQQSLDQGLQFLIQYYNGEERAKGNILERFSAQQFPDLHSELNLSSLELGDSALYFCASSVVDRNYGYTFGSGTRLTVV.

This clonotype was found a few times. This CDR3 is CAISVGQLMNTEAFF. CDR3 DNA: TGTGCCATCAGTGTTGGACAGCTCATGAACACTGAAGCTTTCTTT. The chain carries TRBV10-3 and TRBJ1-1, with D maybe TRBD1 (6 bases). Between the trimmed V and J ends, which lost 4 bases and 0 bases, there was a span of 12 bases. Germline CDR1 ENHRY, CDR2 SYGVKD. The CDR3 has 15 residues.

This clonotype showed up just a few times. The J gene is TRBJ1-1, the V gene TRBV4-3; weak D call: TRBD1 (6 bases). Per the germline V gene, CDR1 is LGHNA and CDR2 is YSLEER. The CDR3 sequence is 13 residues long. Trimming pared 4 bases from V and 7 bases from J, leaving 13 bases between. DNA of the CDR3: TGCGCCAGCAGCCTGACAGGTCTAGGTGAAGCTTTCTTT. This sequence encodes CASSLTGLGEAFF.

The chain uses TRBV25-1 and TRBJ2-5; 7 positions agree with TRBD1. V lost 4 bases to trimming and J lost 1 base; unmatched junction nucleotides: 6. The germline CDR1 and CDR2 sequences are MGHDK and SYGVNS. This CDR3 has 15 amino acids. CDR3 sequence reads: CASSVSGQVQETQYF. The CDR3 DNA reads TGTGCCAGCAGTGTGTCTGGACAGGTCCAAGAGACCCAGTACTTC.

This clonotype was picked up a small number of times. This chain links TRBV15 with TRBJ2-5, with D uncertain. The V gene's germline CDR1 is LNHNV and CDR2 YYDKDF (reference sequence). This CDR3 contains 15 residues. Trimming took off 1 base at V and 0 bases at J, with 9 bases between the two ends. The CDR3 loop reads CATSRGSANQETQYF. For the CDR3, the DNA is TGTGCCACCAGCAGAGGGTCAGCGAACCAAGAGACCCAGTACTTC.

The count of this clonotype is one. V is TRBV7-9 and J is TRBJ2-5; D uncertain. From germline, CDR1 is SEHNR and CDR2 FQNEAQ (reference sequence). V lost 3 bases and J 2 bases, leaving 7 bases between the germline ends. The CDR3 has 13 residues. This CDR3 is CASSLPIQETQYF. The CDR3 DNA reads TGTGCCAGCAGCTTGCCGATTCAAGAGACCCAGTACTTC.

This clonotype was picked up a small number of times. This chain joins TRBV28 and TRBJ2-5; D is undetermined. Germline V gene data show CDR1 as MDHEN and CDR2 as SYDVKM. The CDR3 has 11 residues. Trimming took 8 bases from V and 7 from J, leaving 11 bases between them. The CDR3: CASGDVWTQYF. CDR3 DNA sequence: TGTGCCAGCGGAGATGTATGGACCCAGTACTTC.

This clonotype appeared a few times. The rearrangement links TRBV13 to TRBJ2-7; 9 bases match TRBD1. Looked up from germline, CDR1 is PRHDT and CDR2 is FYEKMQ (reference sequence). There are 15 residues in the CDR3. J was trimmed by 2 bases and V by 4 bases; bases with no gene match: 6. The CDR3 coding sequence is TGTGCCAGCAGCTCCCGGGACAGGGCTCCCTACGAGCAGTACGTC. Amino acid sequence: CASSSRDRAPYEQYV.

This clonotype was detected only a few times. The V call is TRBV20-1, the J call TRBJ2-1, with TRBD2 matching 9 bases. CDR1 is DFQATT and CDR2 is SNEGSKA in the germline V gene (reference sequence). Trimming at V came to 0 bases and at J to 0 bases, leaving 15 bases not matched to a gene. CDR3 length: 20 residues. The CDR3 reads CSARDFQGFSGGSSYNEQFF. CDR3 in DNA: TGCAGTGCTAGAGATTTTCAGGGGTTTAGCGGGGGAAGCTCCTACAATGAGCAGTTCTTC.

Regarding this clonotype: A much larger clonotype is one base distant, so this may be a read error. The gene calls are TRBV7-2 and TRBJ1-2, with D unclear. The ends were cut back, 1 base at V and 6 bases at J, with 21 bases in the middle. This CDR3 spans 17 amino acids. Germline values: CDR1 SGHTA, CDR2 FQGNSA. The CDR3 reads CASSLEAHGERVHGYTF. The CDR3 coding sequence is TGTGCCAGCAGCTTAGAGGCACATGGGGAGAGGGTCCATGGCTACACCTTC.

The rearrangement joins TRBV30 to TRBJ2-3; D may be TRBD2 (5 bases). Germline V gene data show CDR1 as GTSNPN and CDR2 as SVGIG (reference sequence). The CDR3 covers 16 residues. V dropped 0 bases and J dropped 3 bases, with 16 bases sitting between them. CDR3: CAWSVLRRVGTDTQYF. In nucleotides, the CDR3 is TGTGCCTGGAGTGTATTAAGGCGGGTCGGGACAGATACGCAGTATTTT.

The chain joins TRBV2 to TRBJ2-1; D tentatively fits TRBD1 or TRBD2 (5 bases each). Germline-derived CDR1 and CDR2 are SNHLY and FYNNEI. V lost 5 bases, J lost 14 bases, and 16 bases lay in between. The CDR3 is 12 amino acids. The CDR3 nucleotides read TGTGCCAGCAGTCCCGGGACCCCAGGCGAGTTCTTC. Encoded protein: CASSPGTPGEFF.

This clonotype has ten or more counts. The J gene is TRBJ2-1, the V gene TRBV28; maybe TRBD1 (5 bases). Per germline, CDR1 MDHEN and CDR2 SYDVKM. The V and J ends lost 3 bases and 13 bases respectively, with 13 bases between them. The CDR3 runs 12 residues. The CDR3 nucleotides are TGTGCCAGCAGTTTGGGGCAGGAAGGACAGTTCTTC. Protein sequence: CASSLGQEGQFF.

In this sample, this clonotype turned up many times. This chain joins TRBV28 and TRBJ1-2; D is undetermined. The CDR3 totals 12 residues. Per germline, CDR1 MDHEN and CDR2 SYDVKM. Between the trimmed V and J ends, which lost 3 bases and 4 bases, there was a span of 6 bases. The CDR3 DNA sequence: TGTGCCAGCAGTTTCGGCAGCTATGGCTACACCTTC. Translated: CASSFGSYGYTF.

The genes are TRBV28 and TRBJ1-3; a possible D gene is TRBD1 (6 bases). The V and J ends lost 4 bases and 0 bases respectively, with 10 bases between them. From germline, CDR1 is MDHEN and CDR2 SYDVKM. The CDR3 covers 15 residues. The CDR3 sequence: CASSWTALSGNTIYF. CDR3 DNA sequence: TGTGCCAGCAGTTGGACAGCTCTCTCTGGAAACACCATATATTTT.

In this sample, this clonotype turned up a few times. The chain joins TRBV4-3 to TRBJ2-2, with a possible D match to TRBD1 (6 bases). The CDR3 consists of 19 residues. Germline loops: CDR1 LGHNA, CDR2 YSLEER. V was pared by 0 bases and J by 0 bases, with 17 bases between. The CDR3 loop reads CASSQDSGTTFANTGELFF. The CDR3 DNA reads TGCGCCAGCAGCCAAGATTCGGGGACAACTTTCGCGAACACCGGGGAGCTGTTTTTT.

V is TRBV7-2 and J is TRBJ2-5, with TRBD2 as a possible D gene (5 bases). The CDR3 totals 15 residues. The germline V and J ends were trimmed by 1 base and 4 bases, with 13 bases remaining between them. Germline V gene lookup returns CDR1 SGHTA and CDR2 FQGNSA. The CDR3 coding sequence is TGTGCCAGCAGCTTAGAGGGAGTTTACCGAGAGACCCAGTACTTC. Translated, it gives CASSLEGVYRETQYF.

The table lists this clonotype with many counts. The chain links TRBV12-5 to TRBJ1-4; TRBD1 might be the D (5 bases). The CDR3 spans 13 residues. Germline loops: CDR1 LGHNT, CDR2 FRNRAP. The V end was cut by 5 bases, the J end by 3 bases, with 7 bases between. The CDR3 DNA is TGTGCTAGTGGTCGGGACCCTAATGAAAAACTGTTTTTT. Protein: CASGRDPNEKLFF. The variable domain in full, with the rest retrieved from reference TRBV12-5 and TRBJ1-4, is DARVTQTPRHKVTEMGQEVTMRCQPILGHNTVFWYRQTMMQGLELLAYFRNRAPLDDSGMPKDRFSAEMPDATLATLKIQPSEPRDSAVYFCASGRDPNEKLFFGSGTQLSVL.

This clonotype was seen more than once but under ten times. The chain uses TRBV12-3 or TRBV12-4 and TRBJ2-1, with 13 bases fitting TRBD2. J gave up 7 bases and V 7 bases, and 7 bases lay outside the gene matches. The CDR3 runs 15 residues. The CDR3 bases are TGTGCCAGCACCTCGACTAGCGGGAGGAAGAATGAGCAGTTCTTC. This sequence encodes CASTSTSGRKNEQFF.

CDR3 region: CASSPKGGDSYEQYV. In nucleotides, the CDR3 is TGTGCCAGCTCACCAAAAGGGGGGGACTCCTACGAGCAGTACGTC. The chain carries TRBV18 and TRBJ2-7, with D possibly being TRBD2 (7 bases). V was cut by 2 bases and J by 0 bases, with 11 bases left in between. The CDR3 spans 15 residues. The germline gives CDR1 KGHSH, CDR2 LQKENI.

This clonotype has just a few counts. This chain connects TRBV6-5 to TRBJ2-5; 7 bases line up with TRBD1. The germline gives CDR1 MNHEY, CDR2 SVGAGI. Unmatched junction bases numbered 2, after V lost 0 bases and J lost 1 base. The CDR3 contains 15 residues. Here the CDR3 DNA reads TGTGCCAGCAGTTACTCGGGGACAGCCCAAGAGACCCAGTACTTC. Translating gives CASSYSGTAQETQYF.